Listed below are T cell receptor beta chains from one sample, sequenced in a study of OX40 agonist ivuxolimab in advanced cancers. The table came from immunoSEQ multiplex PCR; TCRdb's copy has only in-frame clones and leaves some out. The sample lists some 37,000 clones; almost 85% were seen once. The starting material was CD4+ or CD8+ T cells sorted from blood, obtained in a trial of the OX40 agonist ivuxolimab. These TCRs come from an adult with an advanced solid tumor such as melanoma, head and neck, liver or kidney cancer. The CDR3 runs from the conserved cysteine through the conserved F or W. Fields, in order: J gene, D gene, clone size, V gene, CDR3 protein, CDR3 DNA. A D gene is named only where the DNA matches it firmly. The size of a clone is reported for some rows only, either as once, few or many, or as a class for expanded clones.

J: TRBJ2-3; D: NA; size: NA; V: TRBV18; CDR3: CASSLKRGDTDTQYF; DNA: TGTGCCAGCTCACTCAAACGAGGGGACACAGATACGCAGTATTTT
J: TRBJ2-5; D: NA; size: NA; V: TRBV2; CDR3: CASSRGGETQYF; DNA: TGTGCCAGCAGTCGGGGCGGTGAGACCCAGTACTTC
J: TRBJ2-1; D: NA; size: NA; V: TRBV6-6; CDR3: CASSPGRLGIDEQFF; DNA: TGTGCCAGCAGTCCCGGGCGGCTCGGCATTGATGAGCAGTTCTTC
J: TRBJ2-7; D: NA; size: NA; V: TRBV21-1; CDR3: CASSRRDSPYEQYF; DNA: TGTGCCAGCAGCAGAAGGGACAGTCCCTACGAGCAGTACTTC
J: TRBJ2-1; D: TRBD1; size: NA; V: TRBV6-6; CDR3: CASSSGQGVGYNEQFF; DNA: TGTGCCAGCAGTTCCGGACAGGGGGTTGGCTACAATGAGCAGTTCTTC
J: TRBJ1-6; D: NA; size: once; V: TRBV9; CDR3: CASSVELLSSYNSPLHF; DNA: TGTGCCAGCAGCGTAGAACTTCTGAGCTCCTATAATTCACCCCTCCACTTT
J: TRBJ2-5; D: NA; size: NA; V: TRBV19; CDR3: CASSSRDETQYF; DNA: TGTGCCAGTAGTAGCAGGGACGAGACCCAGTACTTC
J: TRBJ1-2; D: NA; size: NA; V: TRBV19; CDR3: CASRNHYGYTF; DNA: TGTGCCAGCCGTAACCATTATGGCTACACCTTC
J: TRBJ2-3; D: NA; size: NA; V: TRBV2; CDR3: CASSGLTDTQYF; DNA: TGTGCCAGCAGTGGACTTACAGATACGCAGTATTTT
J: TRBJ2-7; D: NA; size: once; V: TRBV28; CDR3: CASSLRVGILTYEQYF; DNA: TGTGCCAGCAGTCTAAGGGTCGGCATTCTAACCTACGAGCAGTACTTC
J: TRBJ1-5; D: NA; size: NA; V: TRBV15; CDR3: CATSRPSRATNQPQHF; DNA: TGTGCCACCAGTAGACCTTCCCGGGCAACCAATCAGCCCCAGCATTTT
J: TRBJ1-2; D: NA; size: once; V: TRBV28; CDR3: CASSLGGTVANYGYTF; DNA: TGTGCCAGCAGTTTAGGGGGTACTGTGGCGAACTATGGCTACACCTTC
J: TRBJ1-1; D: NA; size: NA; V: TRBV6-5; CDR3: CASSYRIKNTEAFF; DNA: TGTGCCAGCAGTTACCGCATAAAGAACACTGAAGCTTTCTTT
J: TRBJ2-7; D: NA; size: NA; V: TRBV18; CDR3: CASSPSSYSYEQYF; DNA: TGTGCCAGCTCACCATCGAGTTACTCCTACGAGCAGTACTTC